A selection of T cell receptor beta chains follows, all from one sample in a study of beta chain features in type 1 diabetes. The table came from immunoSEQ multiplex PCR; TCRdb's copy has only in-frame clones and leaves some out. Here the sample spans around 170,000 clones, about 10% being singletons. Sample: central memory CD4+ T cells from blood. All receptors derive from a woman aged 25 to 39 with type 1 diabetes. CDR3s include the opening cysteine and the closing phenylalanine or tryptophan. The D gene is left open where the match is weak. Size tells how often a clone was seen (once, few, many) or the class of an expanded clone, and some rows leave it out.

j_gene: TRBJ1-2; abundance: NA; d_gene: NA; v_gene: TRBV30; CDR3nt: TGTGCCTGGACAGGGTTGGAGCTCTATGGCTACACCTTC; CDR3aa: CAWTGLELYGYTF
j_gene: TRBJ2-7; abundance: NA; d_gene: NA; v_gene: TRBV5-6; CDR3nt: TGTGCCAGCACCTGGGGGGACGAGCAGTACTTC; CDR3aa: CASTWGDEQYF
j_gene: TRBJ2-7; abundance: few; d_gene: TRBD2; v_gene: TRBV6-1; CDR3nt: TGTACTACTAGCGGACAGAAAGCCTACGAGCAGTACTTC; CDR3aa: CTTSGQKAYEQYF
j_gene: TRBJ2-4; abundance: few; d_gene: TRBD2; v_gene: TRBV2; CDR3nt: TGTGCCATCGACTTGGGAGGGTCCAAAAACATTCAGTACTTC; CDR3aa: CAIDLGGSKNIQYF
j_gene: TRBJ1-5; abundance: few; d_gene: TRBD1; v_gene: TRBV2; CDR3nt: TGTGCCAGCGGAGGCAGGGGGCAAAATCAGCCCCAGCATTTT; CDR3aa: CASGGRGQNQPQHF
j_gene: TRBJ1-5; abundance: NA; d_gene: TRBD1; v_gene: TRBV19; CDR3nt: TGTGCCAGTAGTATCGACAGGGATCAGCCCCAGCATTTT; CDR3aa: CASSIDRDQPQHF
j_gene: TRBJ2-7; abundance: few; d_gene: TRBD2; v_gene: TRBV28; CDR3nt: TGTGCCAGCCGTCAACAGGGGGGGACACTAGCGGGAGGCTACGAGCAGTACTTC; CDR3aa: CASRQQGGTLAGGYEQYF
j_gene: TRBJ1-2; abundance: NA; d_gene: NA; v_gene: TRBV30; CDR3nt: TGTGCCTGGAGTGTAACCCGGGATGGAGGCTACACCTTC; CDR3aa: CAWSVTRDGGYTF
j_gene: TRBJ2-7; abundance: NA; d_gene: NA; v_gene: TRBV7-9; CDR3nt: TGTGCCAGCAGCTTTACTGGGCCCTACGAGCAGTACTTC; CDR3aa: CASSFTGPYEQYF
j_gene: TRBJ2-5; abundance: few; d_gene: TRBD1; v_gene: TRBV29-1; CDR3nt: TGCAGCGTTGATGGTTACAGTTTTTACAGGGGGCGCCGGGAGACCCAGTACTTC; CDR3aa: CSVDGYSFYRGRRETQYF
j_gene: TRBJ2-2; abundance: NA; d_gene: NA; v_gene: TRBV5-1; CDR3nt: TGCGCCAGCAGCTTTGGAGGGGCAGTCGGCACCGGGGAGCTGTTTTTT; CDR3aa: CASSFGGAVGTGELFF
j_gene: TRBJ1-2; abundance: NA; d_gene: NA; v_gene: TRBV11-3; CDR3nt: TGTGCCAGCAGCTTTACGGGACTTACGTCAATTGGCTACACCTTC; CDR3aa: CASSFTGLTSIGYTF
j_gene: TRBJ2-2; abundance: NA; d_gene: NA; v_gene: TRBV7-3; CDR3nt: TGTGCCAGCAGTCCCGACAAGAACACCGGGGAGCTGTTTTTT; CDR3aa: CASSPDKNTGELFF
j_gene: TRBJ2-7; abundance: few; d_gene: NA; v_gene: TRBV5-4; CDR3nt: TGTGCCAGCAGCCCGCAGGGTGCCTACGAGCAGTACTTC; CDR3aa: CASSPQGAYEQYF
j_gene: TRBJ2-7; abundance: few; d_gene: TRBD1; v_gene: TRBV7-8; CDR3nt: TGTGCCAGCAGCATCCGACAGGGGCCAGCCTACGAGCAGTACTTC; CDR3aa: CASSIRQGPAYEQYF
j_gene: TRBJ1-1; abundance: few; d_gene: NA; v_gene: TRBV7-7; CDR3nt: TGTGCTAGCAGCCTAAGGTCCAGGGCTCACAAGAACACTGAAGCTTTCTTT; CDR3aa: CASSLRSRAHKNTEAFF